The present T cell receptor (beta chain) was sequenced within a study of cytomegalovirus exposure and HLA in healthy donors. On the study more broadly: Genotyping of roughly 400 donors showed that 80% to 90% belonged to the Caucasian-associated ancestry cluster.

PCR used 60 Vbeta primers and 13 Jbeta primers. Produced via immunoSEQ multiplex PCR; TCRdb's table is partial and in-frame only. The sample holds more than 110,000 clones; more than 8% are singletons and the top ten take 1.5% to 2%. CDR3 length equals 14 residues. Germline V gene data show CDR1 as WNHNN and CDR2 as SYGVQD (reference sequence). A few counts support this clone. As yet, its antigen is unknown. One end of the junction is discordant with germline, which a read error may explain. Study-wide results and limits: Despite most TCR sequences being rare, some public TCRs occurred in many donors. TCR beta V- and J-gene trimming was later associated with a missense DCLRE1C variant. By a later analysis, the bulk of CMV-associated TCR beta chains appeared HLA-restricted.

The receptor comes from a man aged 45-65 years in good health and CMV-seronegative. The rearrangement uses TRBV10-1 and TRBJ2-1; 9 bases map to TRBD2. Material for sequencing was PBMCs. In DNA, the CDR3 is TGCGCCAGCAGGGCTAGCGGGGATTACAATAAGCAGTTCTTC. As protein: CASRASGDYNKQFF.